A single sample gave rise to the 27 T cell receptor beta chains below, sequenced in a study of blood T cell repertoires in COVID-19. Sequencing was performed with immunoSEQ multiplex PCR; in TCRdb, only in-frame clones are kept and a portion is missing. The repertoire includes 250,000 or so clones, around 87% of them detected once, and roughly 5% sits in the top ten. The sequenced sample was peripheral blood. These receptors were collected from a woman between 55 and 75 years old with COVID-19, enrolled during active disease.

CDR3 sequence reads: CATSDPAGGSADTQYF. The CDR3 DNA follows: TGTGCCACCAGTGATCCAGCGGGAGGAAGCGCAGATACGCAGTATTTT. The chain employs TRBV24-1 and TRBJ2-3; 9 bases fit TRBD2. The CDR3 covers 16 residues. V shed 3 bases, J shed 4 bases, and the junction held 7 bases outside the gene matches. Germline V lookup: CDR1 KGHDR, CDR2 SFDVKD.

This chain joins TRBV29-1 and TRBJ1-1; D gene unclear. The CDR3 consists of 12 residues. Trimming pared 3 bases from V and 2 bases from J, leaving 7 bases between. Germline V lookup: CDR1 SQVTM, CDR2 ANQGSEA. The CDR3 loop reads CSVEAANTEAFF. For the CDR3, the DNA is TGCAGCGTTGAGGCGGCTAACACTGAAGCTTTCTTT.

This clone was counted a few times. V is TRBV5-1 and J is TRBJ1-1; D is possibly TRBD1 (5 bases). Germline-derived CDR1 and CDR2 are SGHRS and YFSETQ. The V gene lost 0 bases and the J gene lost 3 bases, with 21 bases spanning the gap. CDR3 length: 18 amino acids. DNA of the CDR3: TGCGCCAGCAGCTTGGCCGGGCAGGGAGGTTTTGAGGACACTGAAGCTTTCTTT. Amino acid sequence: CASSLAGQGGFEDTEAFF.

In nucleotides, the CDR3 is TGTGCCATCAGTGAGAGGGACATTTACAATGAGCAGTTCTTC. Protein sequence: CAISERDIYNEQFF. The V call is TRBV10-3, the J call TRBJ2-1; perhaps TRBD1 as D (6 bases). In germline, CDR1 is ENHRY, CDR2 SYGVKD. The CDR3 length is 14 residues. Trimming left V 2 bases short and J 4 bases short, with 9 bases between.

This clone is a singleton in its sample. The chain combines TRBV27 with TRBJ2-6, with TRBD1 matching 9 bases. J lost 0 bases, V lost 7 bases, and 10 bases had no gene match. Per the germline V gene, CDR1 is MNHEY and CDR2 is SMNVEV (reference sequence). The CDR3 spans 18 residues. In DNA form, the CDR3 reads TGTGCCAGCACCGAACTTGGGACAGGGAACTCTGGGGCCAACGTCCTGACTTTC. Protein sequence: CASTELGTGNSGANVLTF. Full variable domain (remainder filled in from reference TRBV27 and TRBJ2-6): EAQVTQNPRYLITVTGKKLTVTCSQNMNHEYMSWYRQDPGLGLRQIYYSMNVEVTDKGDVPEGYKVSRKEKRNFPLILESPSPNQTSLYFCASTELGTGNSGANVLTFGAGSRLTVL.

The chain recombines TRBV27 with TRBJ2-1; 9 positions agree with TRBD2. CDR1 MNHEY and CDR2 SMNVEV come from the germline V gene (reference sequence). The V gene end was trimmed by 6 bases and the J gene end by 1 base; junction bases not matched to a gene: 4. The CDR3 totals 15 residues. DNA for the CDR3: TGTGCCAGCAGGTGGAGCGGGAGGTCCTACAATGAGCAGTTCTTC. Its protein product is CASRWSGRSYNEQFF.

The genes are TRBV6-5 and TRBJ2-1; TRBD2 might be the D (6 bases). Germline CDR1 reads MNHEY; CDR2 reads SVGAGI. V dropped 6 bases and J dropped 4 bases, with 10 bases sitting between them. The CDR3 is made up of 13 amino acids. The CDR3 reads CASSRERYNEQFF. In DNA, the CDR3 is TGTGCCAGCAGCCGGGAGAGGTACAATGAGCAGTTCTTC.

The rearrangement joins TRBV5-8 to TRBJ2-3; D perhaps matches TRBD1 (6 bases). The CDR3 has 15 amino acids. The ends were cut back, 2 bases at V and 0 bases at J, with 10 bases in the middle. Per germline, CDR1 SGHTS and CDR2 YDEGEE. The CDR3 reads CASSFPGVSTDTQYF. The CDR3 nucleotides are TGTGCCAGCAGCTTTCCAGGGGTCAGCACAGATACGCAGTATTTT.

The V gene is TRBV5-8, the J gene TRBJ2-3; D possibly corresponds to TRBD2 (5 bases). Germline-derived CDR1 and CDR2 are SGHTS and YDEGEE. The CDR3 has 14 residues. V shed 7 bases and J shed 0 bases, with 12 bases lying between them. The CDR3: CASLFGLSTDTQYF. The DNA of the CDR3 is TGTGCCAGCCTCTTTGGACTGAGCACAGATACGCAGTATTTT.

V usage is TRBV24-1 and J usage is TRBJ2-7; possible D gene TRBD1, 6 bases. Trimming took off 2 bases at V and 6 bases at J, with 22 bases between the two ends. This CDR3 spans 17 amino acids. In germline, CDR1 is KGHDR, CDR2 SFDVKD. CDR3 nucleotide sequence: TGTGCCACCAGTGATTCCCTGGTCGGGACATCTCCGGGCGAGCAGTACTTC. As protein: CATSDSLVGTSPGEQYF.

This clone was recorded once. The chain links TRBV28 to TRBJ1-1; the match to TRBD1 covers 7 bases. The trim removed 1 base at V and 3 bases at J, leaving 2 bases unmatched. This CDR3 is 14 amino acids long. Germline V lookup: CDR1 MDHEN, CDR2 SYDVKM. CDR3 region: CASSLSGGDTEAFF. CDR3 nucleotides: TGTGCCAGCAGTTTATCAGGGGGTGACACTGAAGCTTTCTTT. The whole variable domain, filled in from reference TRBV28 and TRBJ1-1, reads DVKVTQSSRYLVKRTGEKVFLECVQDMDHENMFWYRQDPGLGLRLIYFSYDVKMKEKGDIPEGYSVSREKKERFSLILESASTNQTSMYLCASSLSGGDTEAFFGQGTRLTVV.

This sequence joins TRBV7-2 and TRBJ1-2; D is unresolved. CDR3 length equals 14 residues. Germline assignment: CDR1 SGHTA and CDR2 FQGNSA. Trimming removed 1 base from V and 5 bases from J, with 11 bases in between. This CDR3 is CASSLVPGSYGYTF. The CDR3 coding sequence is TGTGCCAGCAGCTTAGTCCCGGGTTCGTATGGCTACACCTTC.

Here the CDR3 reads CASSKGEASRYYEQYF. CDR3 DNA: TGTGCCAGCAGCAAAGGGGAGGCTAGCAGATACTACGAGCAGTACTTC. The chain recombines TRBV9 with TRBJ2-7, with D maybe TRBD2 (6 bases). The CDR3 runs to 16 residues. CDR1 is SGDLS, CDR2 YYNGEE, per germline. Trimming stripped 4 bases from V and 3 bases from J, with 20 bases between.

This chain connects TRBV5-6 to TRBJ2-1, with 9 positions matching TRBD2. This CDR3 spans 13 amino acids. Germline V gene sequence: CDR1 SGHDT, CDR2 YYEEEE. With V trimmed by 5 bases and J by 4 bases, 1 base remained unmatched. CDR3: CASRGLAYNEQFF. Written as DNA, the CDR3 is TGTGCCAGCAGGGGACTAGCTTACAATGAGCAGTTCTTC.

The chain uses TRBV9 and TRBJ2-1; 13 bases are shared with TRBD2. Per germline, CDR1 SGDLS and CDR2 YYNGEE. The V gene end was trimmed by 6 bases and the J gene end by 0 bases; junction bases not matched to a gene: 3. This CDR3 spans 16 amino acids. The CDR3 nucleotides are TGTGCCAGCACCCGGACTAGCGGGAGCTCCTACAATGAGCAGTTCTTC. It is translated as CASTRTSGSSYNEQFF. Supplemented by reference TRBV9 and TRBJ2-1, the full variable domain reads DSGVTQTPKHLITATGQRVTLRCSPRSGDLSVYWYQQSLDQGLQFLIQYYNGEERAKGNILERFSAQQFPDLHSELNLSSLELGDSALYFCASTRTSGSSYNEQFFGPGTRLTVL.

The rearrangement uses TRBV29-1 and TRBJ1-4, with D maybe TRBD1 (6 bases). V was clipped by 4 bases and J by 4 bases, with 10 bases between them. In germline, CDR1 is SQVTM, CDR2 ANQGSEA. There are 13 residues in the CDR3. This CDR3 reads CSVGGGLNEKLFF. The CDR3 DNA follows: TGCAGCGTTGGGGGGGGCCTTAATGAAAAACTGTTTTTT.

The chain uses TRBV16 and TRBJ2-7; perhaps TRBD2 as D (5 bases). The ends were cut back, 2 bases at V and 6 bases at J, with 14 bases in the middle. This CDR3 contains 14 residues. Germline V lookup: CDR1 KGHSY, CDR2 FQNENV. CDR3 amino acids: CASSQVEGWSEQYF. CDR3 nucleotide sequence: TGTGCCAGCAGCCAAGTTGAGGGATGGAGCGAGCAGTACTTC.

This clone showed up just once. The gene calls are TRBV5-1 and TRBJ2-1; 10 bases fit TRBD2. V lost 0 bases to trimming and J lost 5 bases; unmatched junction nucleotides: 2. The CDR3 runs to 15 residues. Germline assignment: CDR1 SGHRS and CDR2 YFSETQ. The chain's CDR3 is CASSLELAGNNEQFF. In nucleotides, the CDR3 is TGCGCCAGCAGCTTGGAACTAGCGGGAAACAATGAGCAGTTCTTC.

This clone was counted once. This sequence joins TRBV6-6 and TRBJ1-2, with TRBD1 matching 7 bases. The V and J ends lost 5 bases and 6 bases, in that order; junction bases with no gene match: 6. This CDR3 contains 13 residues. Germline-derived CDR1 and CDR2 are MNHNY and SVGAGI (reference sequence). The CDR3 bases are TGTGCCAGCAGTCCGGGACAGAGAAATGGCTACACCTTC. Translation gives CASSPGQRNGYTF.

The chain links TRBV15 to TRBJ1-4; TRBD1 aligns across 9 bases. The CDR3 consists of 19 residues. V was pared by 0 bases and J by 3 bases, with 11 bases of the junction left unmatched. Germline V lookup: CDR1 LNHNV, CDR2 YYDKDF (reference sequence). CDR3 sequence reads: CATSREGLHRGRANEKLFF. The CDR3 DNA reads TGTGCCACCAGCAGAGAGGGGCTACACAGGGGGCGGGCTAATGAAAAACTGTTTTTT.

V gene TRBV4-2 combines with J gene TRBJ2-7; 13 nucleotides line up with TRBD2. This CDR3 comprises 15 residues. With V trimmed by 1 base and J by 4 bases, 1 base remained unmatched. Germline V gives CDR1 LGHNA, CDR2 YNFKEQ. The CDR3 DNA reads as TGTGCCAGCAGCCAAGGACTAGCGGGAGGTTACGAGCAGTACTTC. Translating it yields CASSQGLAGGYEQYF.

V and J are TRBV9 and TRBJ2-1, with 9 nucleotides matching TRBD2. Germline loops: CDR1 SGDLS, CDR2 YYNGEE. The V and J ends lost 4 bases and 5 bases, in that order; junction bases with no gene match: 10. The CDR3 runs 16 residues. Here the CDR3 reads CASSRWGLARNNEQFF. CDR3 DNA: TGTGCCAGCAGCCGGTGGGGACTAGCTCGCAACAATGAGCAGTTCTTC.

This clone was detected only a few times. The chain is built from TRBV28 and TRBJ2-1; D unclear. CDR1 and CDR2 from the germline V gene are MDHEN and SYDVKM. V was shortened by 6 bases and J by 3 bases, with 18 bases between the two germline ends. The CDR3 covers 16 residues. CDR3 loop: CASSPVDGGIYNEQFF. The CDR3, as DNA: TGTGCCAGCAGCCCCGTTGATGGCGGAATCTACAATGAGCAGTTCTTC.

The chain is built from TRBV19 and TRBJ2-2; 7 bases align to TRBD2. CDR3 length equals 15 residues. Germline values: CDR1 LNHDA, CDR2 SQIVND (reference sequence). The J segment lost 4 bases and the V segment lost 0 bases, leaving 2 bases of the junction unmatched. The CDR3 loop is CASSIDRTSTGELFF. CDR3 in DNA: TGTGCCAGTAGTATAGACAGGACTAGCACCGGGGAGCTGTTTTTT.

The count of this clone is one. The gene calls are TRBV6-1 and TRBJ2-2; TRBD2 matches at 11 bases. Germline V gene data show CDR1 as MNHNS and CDR2 as SASEGT. V dropped 2 bases and J dropped 1; count of bases not matched to a gene: 6. CDR3 length: 18 residues. The CDR3 sequence: CASSETLAGVVNTGELFF. In DNA, the CDR3 is TGTGCCAGCAGTGAAACACTAGCGGGAGTGGTGAACACCGGGGAGCTGTTTTTT.

V and J are TRBV18 and TRBJ1-2, with D possibly being TRBD1 (5 bases). CDR3 length: 14 amino acids. CDR1 is KGHSH and CDR2 is LQKENI in the germline V gene. Trimming took 3 bases from V and 1 from J, leaving 9 bases between them. CDR3 in amino acids: CASSPLQDNYGYTF. CDR3 DNA: TGTGCCAGCTCACCCTTACAGGATAACTATGGCTACACCTTC. Drawing the rest from reference TRBV18 and TRBJ1-2, the complete variable domain is NAGVMQNPRHLVRRRGQEARLRCSPMKGHSHVYWYRQLPEEGLKFMVYLQKENIIDESGMPKERFSAEFPKEGPSILRIQQVVRGDSAAYFCASSPLQDNYGYTFGSGTRLTVV.

This chain links TRBV5-1 with TRBJ1-6; a weak D match, TRBD1 (6 bases). V lost 2 bases to trimming and J lost 10 bases, with 13 bases between them. Germline V gene sequence: CDR1 SGHRS, CDR2 YFSETQ. This CDR3 has 14 residues. Written as DNA, the CDR3 is TGCGCCAGCAGCTTACAGCCAGGGGAATCACCCCTCCACTTT. Translating it yields CASSLQPGESPLHF.